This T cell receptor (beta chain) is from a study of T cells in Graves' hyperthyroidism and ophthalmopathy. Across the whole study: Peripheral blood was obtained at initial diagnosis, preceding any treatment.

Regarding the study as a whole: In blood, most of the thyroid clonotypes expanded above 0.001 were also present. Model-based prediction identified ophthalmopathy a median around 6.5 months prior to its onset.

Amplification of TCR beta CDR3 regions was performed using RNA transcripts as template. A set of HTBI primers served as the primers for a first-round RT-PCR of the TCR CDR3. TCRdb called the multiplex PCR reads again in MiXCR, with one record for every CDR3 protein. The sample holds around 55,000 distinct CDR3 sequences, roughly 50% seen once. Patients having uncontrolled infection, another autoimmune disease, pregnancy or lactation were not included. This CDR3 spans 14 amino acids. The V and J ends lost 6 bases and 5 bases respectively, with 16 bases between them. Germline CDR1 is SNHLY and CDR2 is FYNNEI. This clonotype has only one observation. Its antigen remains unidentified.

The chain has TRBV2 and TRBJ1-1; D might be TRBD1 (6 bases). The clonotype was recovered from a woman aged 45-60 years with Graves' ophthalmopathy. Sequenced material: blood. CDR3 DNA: TGTGCCAGCAGCGAGGGGGAACAGGGAACTGAAGCTTTCTTT. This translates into CASSEGEQGTEAFF.